This T cell receptor (beta chain) emerged from a study of CD8+CD57+ T cells in acquired aplastic anemia. It was patients with CD8+CD57+ cell expansion by flow cytometry who were chosen for sequencing. TCR beta VDJ and CDR3 were profiled, and genomic DNA was the template. TCRdb re-called the reads through MiXCR, storing one row per CDR3 protein. The data contain 200,000 to 250,000 distinct CDR3 sequences, over 55% of them seen just once; the ten biggest clones take up 58%. In this sample, this clonotype turned up a few times. Germline V gene sequence: CDR1 SGHTA, CDR2 FQGNSA. The CDR3 contains 12 residues. V gave up 5 bases and J gave up 4 bases, with 8 bases separating them.

Specimen: sorted CD4+, CD8+, or CD8+CD57+ T cells (not recorded which) from PBMCs. The genes are TRBV7-2 and TRBJ2-5; no clear D. This TCR was sampled from a human donor with aplastic anemia. The CDR3: CASSLATETQYF. DNA for the CDR3: TGTGCCAGCAGCCTCGCGACAGAGACCCAGTACTTC.